What follows are 15 T cell receptor beta chains derived from one specimen sequenced in a study of blood T cell repertoires in COVID-19. Clones were read by immunoSEQ multiplex PCR, and TCRdb kept only the in-frame ones, dropping some. The sample includes around 75,000 clones, almost 90% of them seen just once. Sequences were obtained from peripheral blood. The receptors were gathered from a human donor in a cohort sampled during active COVID-19.

The rearrangement uses TRBV9 and TRBJ2-7; D might be TRBD1 (5 bases). This CDR3 spans 15 amino acids. Trimming left V 4 bases short and J 2 bases short, with 16 bases between. Germline CDR1 and CDR2: SGDLS and YYNGEE. This CDR3 reads CASSSEAGKAYEQYF. CDR3 bases: TGTGCCAGCAGCTCAGAGGCAGGGAAGGCCTACGAGCAGTACTTC.

The rearrangement joins TRBV28 to TRBJ1-2; the D is unclear. This CDR3 region has 14 residues. Germline CDR1 is MDHEN and CDR2 is SYDVKM. The V end was cut by 6 bases, the J end by 1 base, with 12 bases between. CDR3 region: CASRWLDVNYGYTF. The CDR3 nucleotides read TGTGCCAGCAGGTGGCTAGACGTTAACTATGGCTACACCTTC.

The CDR3 region is CASSPGTGRNNEKLFF. The CDR3 DNA sequence: TGCGCCAGCAGCCCCGGGACAGGGAGGAATAATGAAAAACTGTTTTTT. The V gene is TRBV4-3, the J gene TRBJ1-4; 9 bases map to TRBD1. V shed 4 bases and J 4 bases; nucleotides not matched to a gene: 7. This CDR3 spans 16 amino acids. Germline CDR1 and CDR2: LGHNA and YSLEER.

This CDR3 is CASSRTSGSYEQYF. For the CDR3, the DNA is TGTGCCAGCAGCCGGACTAGCGGATCCTACGAGCAGTACTTC. The gene calls are TRBV3-1 (or the pseudogene TRBV3-2) and TRBJ2-7, with 10 positions matching TRBD2. Germline V CDR1 and CDR2: LGHDT, YNNKEL (reference sequence). This CDR3 is 14 amino acids long. V lost 4 bases and J lost 1; bases outside the gene matches: 1.

The gene calls are TRBV7-9 and TRBJ2-1; weak D call: TRBD2 (6 bases). The CDR3 length is 13 residues. V lost 4 bases and J 9 bases, leaving 13 bases between the germline ends. Per the germline V gene, CDR1 is SEHNR and CDR2 is FQNEAQ (reference sequence). CDR3: CASSYPGGFEQFF. In DNA form, the CDR3 reads TGTGCCAGCAGCTACCCCGGGGGATTTGAGCAGTTCTTC.

V and J are TRBV19 and TRBJ2-1; 8 positions match TRBD2. With V trimmed by 3 bases and J by 2 bases, 3 bases remained unmatched. The CDR3 runs to 15 residues. Germline V lookup: CDR1 LNHDA, CDR2 SQIVND (reference sequence). This chain's CDR3 is CASSMRGAAYNEQFF. The CDR3 DNA reads as TGTGCCAGTAGTATGCGGGGGGCTGCCTACAATGAGCAGTTCTTC.

This chain connects TRBV6-1 to TRBJ2-5; 7 bases fit TRBD2. CDR3 length: 17 amino acids. CDR1 MNHNS and CDR2 SASEGT come from the germline V gene. The V and J ends lost 0 bases and 4 bases, in that order; junction bases with no gene match: 11. CDR3 sequence reads: CASSEAVGGRIGETQYF. CDR3 coding DNA: TGTGCCAGCAGTGAAGCGGTGGGGGGGAGGATTGGAGAGACCCAGTACTTC.

This sequence joins TRBV4-1 and TRBJ2-7; 11 bases match TRBD2. Germline V CDR1 and CDR2: MGHRA, YSYEKL. Trimming removed 3 bases from V and 3 bases from J; junction bases left unmatched: 7. The CDR3 is 16 amino acids. The CDR3 DNA is TGCGCCAGCAGCCAGGATAGACTAGCGGGGAGCTACGAGCAGTACTTC. Its translation: CASSQDRLAGSYEQYF.

The chain employs TRBV9 and TRBJ1-2, with no clear D. Germline CDR1 reads SGDLS; CDR2 reads YYNGEE. The CDR3 extends over 11 amino acids. V lost 4 bases and J 8 bases, leaving 9 bases between the germline ends. Here the CDR3 DNA reads TGTGCCAGCAGCCCCCTCGGGGGCTACACCTTC. As protein: CASSPLGGYTF.

The chain has TRBV28 and TRBJ2-2, with 8 positions matching TRBD2. The germline gives CDR1 MDHEN, CDR2 SYDVKM. Trimming cost V 5 bases and J 6 bases; bases outside gene matches: 5. The CDR3 is 14 amino acids. The DNA for the CDR3 is TGTGCCAGCAGTCCCGGGACTAGTTCCGGGGAGCTGTTTTTT. This sequence encodes CASSPGTSSGELFF. The full variable domain, in which reference TRBV28 and TRBJ2-2 provide the parts outside the CDR3, is DVKVTQSSRYLVKRTGEKVFLECVQDMDHENMFWYRQDPGLGLRLIYFSYDVKMKEKGDIPEGYSVSREKKERFSLILESASTNQTSMYLCASSPGTSSGELFFGEGSRLTVL.

V is TRBV27 and J is TRBJ2-3; D may be TRBD2 (5 bases). The CDR3 length is 16 residues. V shed 1 base and J shed 0 bases, with 11 bases lying between them. Germline-derived CDR1 and CDR2 are MNHEY and SMNVEV (reference sequence). The DNA for the CDR3 is TGTGCCAGCAGTTTATGGGCGAGGACTAGCACAGATACGCAGTATTTT. Encoded protein: CASSLWARTSTDTQYF.

CDR3 sequence: CASSDNSGGADTQYF. DNA for the CDR3: TGTGCCAGCAGTGATAATAGCGGGGGGGCAGATACGCAGTATTTT. The genes are TRBV6-4 and TRBJ2-3; 11 positions match TRBD2. This CDR3 region has 15 residues. The trim removed 3 bases at V and 4 bases at J, leaving 3 bases unmatched. Looked up from germline, CDR1 is MRHNA and CDR2 is SNTAGT.

This chain connects TRBV19 to TRBJ2-1; weak D call: TRBD2 (6 bases). The germline V gene has CDR1 LNHDA and CDR2 SQIVND (reference sequence). The CDR3 length is 13 residues. Between the trimmed V and J ends, which lost 9 bases and 1 base, there was a span of 10 bases. In DNA form, the CDR3 reads TGTGCCAGCGGGAGTGTATCCTACAATGAGCAGTTCTTC. Translation gives CASGSVSYNEQFF.

The V gene is TRBV18, the J gene TRBJ2-2, with 7 bases fitting TRBD1. Germline V gives CDR1 KGHSH, CDR2 LQKENI. Trimming removed 3 bases from V and 6 bases from J; junction bases left unmatched: 1. CDR3 size: 13 residues. The CDR3 region is CASSPDRAGELFF. CDR3 coding DNA: TGTGCCAGCTCACCCGACAGGGCCGGGGAGCTGTTTTTT.

The chain has TRBV6-2 or TRBV6-3 and TRBJ2-3; no clear D gene. CDR3 size: 19 residues. V lost 0 bases to trimming and J lost 2 bases, with 21 bases between them. CDR1 and CDR2 from the germline V gene are MNHEY and SVGEGT. The CDR3 here is CASSYSISAAVFDTDTQYF. The CDR3 nucleotides read TGTGCCAGCAGTTACTCGATTTCCGCTGCAGTCTTCGACACAGATACGCAGTATTTT.